The T cell receptor beta chain under discussion was sequenced for a study of radiotherapy plus CTLA-4 blockade in lung cancer. On the study more broadly: Of the patients, roughly 20% showed objective responses and approximately 34% attained disease control. Study-wide results and caveats: Peripheral blood showed expansion of tumor-derived TCR clones after radiotherapy and ipilimumab. Early blood T cell clone dynamics, with interferon-beta, were reported to best predict response.

CDR3 length equals 14 residues. CDR1 and CDR2 (germline): SGDLS, YYNGEE. V was cut by 2 bases and J by 4 bases, with 12 bases left in between. The method was immunoSEQ multiplex PCR; TCRdb's version includes in-frame clones alone and lacks a portion of them. The sample lists approximately 40,000 clones, 77% occurring once. Turning to this clone: Its cognate antigen is unknown.

The study treated chemo-refractory metastatic non-small-cell lung cancer patients with focal radiation plus ipilimumab CTLA-4 blockade. The rearrangement links TRBV9 to TRBJ2-5, with a tentative D call TRBD1 (7 bases). The clonotype comes from a human donor with non-small cell lung cancer whose response to radiotherapy plus ipilimumab could not be evaluated. The material sequenced was peripheral blood, taken from a patient treated with radiotherapy plus ipilimumab. This CDR3 is CASSVQGGGETQYF. CDR3 bases: TGTGCCAGCAGCGTTCAGGGGGGTGGAGAGACCCAGTACTTC.